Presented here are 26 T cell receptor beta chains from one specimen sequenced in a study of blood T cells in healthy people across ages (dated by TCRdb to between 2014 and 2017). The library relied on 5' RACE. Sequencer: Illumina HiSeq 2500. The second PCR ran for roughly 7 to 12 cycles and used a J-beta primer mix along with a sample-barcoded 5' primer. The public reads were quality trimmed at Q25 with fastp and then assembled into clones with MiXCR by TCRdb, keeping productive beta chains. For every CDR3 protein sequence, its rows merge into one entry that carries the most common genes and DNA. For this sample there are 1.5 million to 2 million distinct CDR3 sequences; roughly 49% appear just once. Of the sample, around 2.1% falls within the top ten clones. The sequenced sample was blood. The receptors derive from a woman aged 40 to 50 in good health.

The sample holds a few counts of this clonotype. The CDR3 DNA reads TGTGCCAGCAGCCCCCTCGTGCTCTCCGGGGAGACCCAGTACTTC. This sequence encodes CASSPLVLSGETQYF. The chain employs TRBV7-2 and TRBJ2-5; D gene ambiguous. The CDR3 covers 15 residues. Germline V gene lookup returns CDR1 SGHTA and CDR2 FQGNSA. With 5 bases removed from V and 5 bases from J, the gap between germline ends came to 18 bases.

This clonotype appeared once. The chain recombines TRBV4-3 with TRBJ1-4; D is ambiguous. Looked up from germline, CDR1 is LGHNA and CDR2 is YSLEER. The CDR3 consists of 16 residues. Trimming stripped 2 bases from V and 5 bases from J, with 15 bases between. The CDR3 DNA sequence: TGCGCCAGCAGCCAAACGCAGGCAAGAAAAAATGAAAAACTGTTTTTT. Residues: CASSQTQARKNEKLFF.

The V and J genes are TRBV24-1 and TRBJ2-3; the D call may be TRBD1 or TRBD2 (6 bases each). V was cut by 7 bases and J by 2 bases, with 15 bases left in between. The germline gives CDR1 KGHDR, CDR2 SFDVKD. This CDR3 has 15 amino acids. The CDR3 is CATSLGGGPTDTQYF. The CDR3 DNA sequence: TGTGCCACCAGCCTAGGGGGAGGACCCACAGATACGCAGTATTTT.

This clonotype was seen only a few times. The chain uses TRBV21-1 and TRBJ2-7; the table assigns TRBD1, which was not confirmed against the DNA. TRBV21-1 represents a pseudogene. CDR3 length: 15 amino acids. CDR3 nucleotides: TGTGCCAGCAGCAAAGCTGACAGGGAGTCCTACGAGCAGTACTTC. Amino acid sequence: CASSKADRESYEQYF.

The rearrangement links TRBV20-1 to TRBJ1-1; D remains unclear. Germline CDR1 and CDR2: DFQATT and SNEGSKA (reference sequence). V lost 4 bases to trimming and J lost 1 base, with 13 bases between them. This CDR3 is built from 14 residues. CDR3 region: CSATSTEGNTEAFF. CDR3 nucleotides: TGCAGTGCTACCTCGACGGAGGGGAACACTGAAGCTTTCTTT.

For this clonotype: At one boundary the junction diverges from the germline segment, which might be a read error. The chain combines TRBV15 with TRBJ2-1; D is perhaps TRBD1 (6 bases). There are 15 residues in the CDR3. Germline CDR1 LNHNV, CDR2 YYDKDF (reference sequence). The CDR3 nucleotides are TGTGCCACCAGTTTAAGTTTGACAGGTATCAATGAGCGGTTCTTC. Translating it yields CATSLSLTGINERFF.

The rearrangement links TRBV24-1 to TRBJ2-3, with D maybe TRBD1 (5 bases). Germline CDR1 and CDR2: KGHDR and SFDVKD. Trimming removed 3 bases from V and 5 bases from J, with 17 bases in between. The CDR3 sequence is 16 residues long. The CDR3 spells CATSDPWTRGEDTQYF. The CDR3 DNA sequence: TGTGCCACCAGTGATCCCTGGACACGAGGAGAAGATACGCAGTATTTT.

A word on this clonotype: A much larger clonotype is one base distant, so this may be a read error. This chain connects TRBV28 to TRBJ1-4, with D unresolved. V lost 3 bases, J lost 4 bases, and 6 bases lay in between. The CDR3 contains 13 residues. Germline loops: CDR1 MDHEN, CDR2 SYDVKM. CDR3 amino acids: CASSFQINEKLFF. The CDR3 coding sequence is TGTGCCAGCAGTTTCCAGATTAATGAAAAACTGTTTTTT.

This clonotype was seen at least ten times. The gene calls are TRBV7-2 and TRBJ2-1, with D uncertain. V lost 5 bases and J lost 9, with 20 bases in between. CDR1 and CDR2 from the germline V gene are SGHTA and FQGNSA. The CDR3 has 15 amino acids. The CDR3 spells CASSPETLLTGEQFF. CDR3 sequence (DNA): TGTGCCAGCAGCCCAGAAACCCTCCTAACGGGTGAGCAGTTCTTC.

The CDR3: CSGVGQGGSEQYF. The CDR3 nucleotides read TGCAGCGGTGTAGGGCAGGGTGGATCCGAGCAGTACTTC. The chain carries TRBV29-1 and TRBJ2-7, with a tentative D call TRBD1 (5 bases). The germline CDR1 and CDR2 sequences are SQVTM and ANQGSEA. V was clipped by 7 bases and J by 6 bases, with 19 bases between them. CDR3 size: 13 residues.

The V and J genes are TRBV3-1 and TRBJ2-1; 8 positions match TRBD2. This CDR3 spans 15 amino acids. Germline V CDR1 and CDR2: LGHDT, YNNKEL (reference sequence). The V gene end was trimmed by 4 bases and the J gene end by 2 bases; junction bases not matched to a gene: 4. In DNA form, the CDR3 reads TGTGCCAGCAGCCTTCAGCGGGGGACCTACAATGAGCAGTTCTTC. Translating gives CASSLQRGTYNEQFF.

The CDR3 protein is CASRPGTGSEQYF. The CDR3 DNA is TGTGCCAGCAGGCCCGGGACAGGGAGCGAGCAGTACTTC. This chain joins TRBV6-5 and TRBJ2-4; 9 bases fit TRBD1. The J call may be mistaken, given a closer DNA end match to TRBJ2-7. Germline V gene sequence: CDR1 MNHEY, CDR2 SVGAGI. The CDR3 runs 13 residues.

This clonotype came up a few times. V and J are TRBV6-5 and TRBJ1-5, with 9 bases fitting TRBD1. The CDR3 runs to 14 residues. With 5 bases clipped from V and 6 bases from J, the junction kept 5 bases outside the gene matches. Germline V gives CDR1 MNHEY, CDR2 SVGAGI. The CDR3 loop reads CASSRTGVSQPQHF. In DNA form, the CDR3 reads TGTGCCAGCAGTAGGACAGGGGTTAGTCAGCCCCAGCATTTT.

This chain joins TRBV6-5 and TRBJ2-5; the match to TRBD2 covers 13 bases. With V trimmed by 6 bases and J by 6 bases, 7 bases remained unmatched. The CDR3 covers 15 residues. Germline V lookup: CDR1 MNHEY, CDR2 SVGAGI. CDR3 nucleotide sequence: TGTGCCAGCAGATTACTAGCGGGGGGGGCTCAGACCCAGTACTTC. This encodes CASRLLAGGAQTQYF.

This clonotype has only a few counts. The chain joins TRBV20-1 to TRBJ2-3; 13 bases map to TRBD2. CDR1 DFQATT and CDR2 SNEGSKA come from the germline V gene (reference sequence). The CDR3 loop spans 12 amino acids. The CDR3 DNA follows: TGCATACTAGCGGGGGGGATCGATACGCAGTATTTT. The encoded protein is CILAGGIDTQYF.

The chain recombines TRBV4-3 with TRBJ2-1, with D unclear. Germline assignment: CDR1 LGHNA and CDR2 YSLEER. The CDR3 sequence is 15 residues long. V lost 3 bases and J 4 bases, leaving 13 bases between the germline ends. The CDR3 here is CASSHYEVQYNEQFF. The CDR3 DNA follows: TGCGCCAGCAGCCATTATGAAGTTCAATACAATGAGCAGTTCTTC.

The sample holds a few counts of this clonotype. Here the CDR3 reads CASSYLSIDTEAFF. Here the CDR3 DNA reads TGTGCCAGCAGTTACCTATCGATAGACACTGAAGCTTTCTTT. The chain is built from TRBV6-2 or TRBV6-3 and TRBJ1-1; D unclear. Trimming pared 2 bases from V and 3 bases from J, leaving 10 bases between. CDR3 length equals 14 residues. The V gene's germline CDR1 is MNHEY and CDR2 SVGEGT.

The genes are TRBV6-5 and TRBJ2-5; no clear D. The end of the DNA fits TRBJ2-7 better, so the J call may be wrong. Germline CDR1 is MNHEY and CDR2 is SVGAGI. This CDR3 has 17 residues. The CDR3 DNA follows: TGTGCCAGCAGTTACGGGTCTTCACACCTAATTCTATACGAGCAGTACTTC. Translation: CASSYGSSHLILYEQYF.

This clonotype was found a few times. Written as DNA, the CDR3 is TGTGCCAGCAGCGTCGGAGGGGGCCGTCGAGAGACCCAGTACTTC. This codes for CASSVGGGRRETQYF. This chain uses TRBV7-3 with TRBJ2-5; D is perhaps TRBD1 (7 bases). Germline V CDR1 and CDR2: SGHTA, FQGTGA. The CDR3 consists of 15 residues. Trimming took 5 bases from V and 4 from J, leaving 17 bases between them.

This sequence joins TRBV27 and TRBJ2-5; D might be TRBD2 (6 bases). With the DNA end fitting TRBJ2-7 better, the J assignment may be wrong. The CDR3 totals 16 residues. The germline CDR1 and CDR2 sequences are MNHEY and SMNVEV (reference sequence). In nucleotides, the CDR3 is TGTGCCAGCAGCTTGACTAGTGCTGGGCGAGCGAGCGAGCAGTACTTC. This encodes CASSLTSAGRASEQYF.

Here the CDR3 DNA reads TGTGCCACCAGCAGAGATTTCTTAGCGGGGGAGACCCAGTACTTC. Translating gives CATSRDFLAGETQYF. This sequence joins TRBV15 and TRBJ2-7, with 8 bases matching TRBD2. The DNA end is more similar to TRBJ2-5, so the J call may be wrong. CDR1 and CDR2 from the germline V gene are LNHNV and YYDKDF (reference sequence). This CDR3 region has 15 residues.

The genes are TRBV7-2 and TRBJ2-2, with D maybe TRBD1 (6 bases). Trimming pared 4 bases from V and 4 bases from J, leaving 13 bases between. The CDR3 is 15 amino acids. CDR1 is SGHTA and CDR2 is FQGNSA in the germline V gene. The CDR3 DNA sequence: TGTGCCAGCAGCTACCAACAGGGTGGCACCGGGGAGCTGTTTTTT. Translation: CASSYQQGGTGELFF.

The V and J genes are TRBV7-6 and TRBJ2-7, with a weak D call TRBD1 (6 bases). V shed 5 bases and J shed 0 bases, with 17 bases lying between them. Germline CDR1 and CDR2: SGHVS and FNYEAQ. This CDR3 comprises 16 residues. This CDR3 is CASSPESHRASYEQYF. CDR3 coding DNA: TGTGCCAGCAGCCCCGAATCCCACAGGGCCTCCTACGAGCAGTACTTC.

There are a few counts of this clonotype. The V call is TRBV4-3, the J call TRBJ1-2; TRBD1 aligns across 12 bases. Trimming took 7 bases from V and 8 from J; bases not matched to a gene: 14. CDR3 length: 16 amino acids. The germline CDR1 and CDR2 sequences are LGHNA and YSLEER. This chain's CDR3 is CASTRDPGTGGEGYTF. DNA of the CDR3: TGCGCCAGCACCCGAGACCCTGGGACAGGGGGCGAAGGCTACACCTTC.

The CDR3 here is CASLGGSWSPLHF. In DNA form, the CDR3 reads TGTGCCAGCCTTGGGGGGAGTTGGTCACCCCTCCACTTT. The chain links TRBV6-2 or TRBV6-3 to TRBJ1-6; tentative D call: TRBD1 (5 bases). Germline CDR1 reads MNHEY; CDR2 reads SVGEGT. This CDR3 has 13 residues. V gave up 8 bases and J gave up 10 bases, with 15 bases separating them.

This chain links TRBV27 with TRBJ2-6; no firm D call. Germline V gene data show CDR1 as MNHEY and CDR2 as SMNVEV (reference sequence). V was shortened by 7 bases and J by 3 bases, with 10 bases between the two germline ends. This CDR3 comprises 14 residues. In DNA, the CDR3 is TGTGCCAGCATGGCGTACGTTGGGGCCAACGTCCTGACTTTC. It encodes CASMAYVGANVLTF.